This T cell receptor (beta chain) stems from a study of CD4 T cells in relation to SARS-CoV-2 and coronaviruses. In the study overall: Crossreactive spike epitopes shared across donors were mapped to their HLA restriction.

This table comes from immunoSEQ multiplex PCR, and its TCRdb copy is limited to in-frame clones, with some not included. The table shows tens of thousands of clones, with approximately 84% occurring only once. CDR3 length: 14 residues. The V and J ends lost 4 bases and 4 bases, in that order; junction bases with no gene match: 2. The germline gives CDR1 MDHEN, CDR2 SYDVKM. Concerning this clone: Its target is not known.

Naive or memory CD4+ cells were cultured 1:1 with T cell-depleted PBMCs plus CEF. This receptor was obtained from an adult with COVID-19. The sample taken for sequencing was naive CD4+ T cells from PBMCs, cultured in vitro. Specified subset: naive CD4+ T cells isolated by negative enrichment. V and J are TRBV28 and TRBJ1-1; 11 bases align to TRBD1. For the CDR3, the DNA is TGTGCCAGCAGTTCGGACAGGGGGCTCACTGAAGCTTTCTTT. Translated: CASSSDRGLTEAFF.